This TCR beta chain comes out of a study of cytomegalovirus exposure and HLA in healthy donors. The study, taken as a whole, reports: Associated with cytomegalovirus, according to the listing, were 170 or so TCR beta chains.

This clone was seen once. The antigen is undetermined. Although they were nominally healthy when sampled, donors likely had unrecorded immune exposures. The PCR employed 60 Vbeta primers together with 13 Jbeta primers. Sequencing used immunoSEQ multiplex PCR; TCRdb keeps in-frame clones, though not all of them. Of approximately 120,000 clones listed, roughly four fifths were seen once; the top ten hold around 4%. The TCR was taken from a woman aged 45-59 years in good health and CMV-seropositive. Sample: PBMCs.

The CDR3 sequence is CASRPGTTSGYTF. For the CDR3, the DNA is TGTGCCAGCAGACCCGGGACAACGAGTGGCTACACCTTC. The chain has TRBV6-5 and TRBJ1-2; D is possibly TRBD1 (6 bases). This CDR3 has 13 residues. In germline, CDR1 is MNHEY, CDR2 SVGAGI. V gave up 6 bases and J gave up 7 bases, with 15 bases separating them.